Presented here are 21 T cell receptor beta chains from one specimen sequenced in a study of post-analysis software for immune sequencing data. The antigens these receptors bind are not known. The study's findings and limits: TRBV5-6, TRBV5-1 and TRBV20-1 belonged to a set of about five TRBV segments that were more frequent in patients than controls.

Included in the TCR beta cDNA libraries were unique molecular identifiers. TCRdb processed the PCR reads anew with MiXCR; each CDR3 protein has one entry. The table has hundreds of thousands of distinct CDR3 sequences, just under 30% seen once. The sample comprised blood. These TCRs come from a girl aged 10 to 17 with multiple sclerosis.

This clonotype appeared a few times. V is TRBV11-3 and J is TRBJ2-3; TRBD1 is a possible D gene (6 bases). V lost 2 bases to trimming and J lost 6 bases, with 9 bases between them. The CDR3 is made up of 13 amino acids. CDR1 SGHNT and CDR2 YENEEA come from the germline V gene. The CDR3 is CASSLRGLDTQYF. The CDR3 DNA reads TGTGCCAGCAGCTTAAGGGGGTTGGATACGCAGTATTTT.

The V gene is TRBV12-3 or TRBV12-4, the J gene TRBJ1-4; D remains unclear. The CDR3 is 12 amino acids. The V and J ends lost 2 bases and 14 bases respectively, with 12 bases between them. The CDR3 sequence: CASSLREGNLFF. The CDR3 DNA reads as TGTGCCAGCAGTTTACGGGAGGGTAACCTGTTTTTT.

On this clonotype: A much larger clone is a single base away; this may be a read error. The V and J genes are TRBV7-8 and TRBJ2-3, with a possible D match to TRBD2 (7 bases). The CDR3 is 13 amino acids. Germline lookup yields CDR1 SGHVS and CDR2 FQNEAQ. DNA of the CDR3: TGTGCCAGCAGCCCGGGGGGCACAGATATGCAGTATTTT. Translated: CASSPGGTDMQYF.

Worth noting for this clonotype: The junction departs from the called germline gene at one end, perhaps through a read error. The rearrangement uses TRBV10-3 and TRBJ2-1, with a possible D match to TRBD1 (5 bases). CDR3 size: 14 residues. Germline assignment: CDR1 ENHRY and CDR2 SYGVKD. In DNA form, the CDR3 reads TGTGCCACCAGTGTTAGGGGCGCCTACAATGAGCAGTTCTTC. Amino acid sequence: CATSVRGAYNEQFF.

The V and J genes are TRBV28 and TRBJ2-1; 7 nucleotides match TRBD2. Per germline, CDR1 MDHEN and CDR2 SYDVKM. V was pared by 6 bases and J by 1 base, with 3 bases of the junction left unmatched. This CDR3 region has 14 residues. The CDR3 DNA reads TGTGCCAGCAGCCAGCGGGGTTCCTACAATGAGCAGTTCTTC. The encoded protein is CASSQRGSYNEQFF.

The chain links TRBV7-2 to TRBJ2-1; D is ambiguous. V dropped 8 bases and J dropped 7 bases, with 15 bases sitting between them. Germline values: CDR1 SGHTA, CDR2 FQGNSA. This CDR3 is built from 13 residues. CDR3 DNA: TGTGCCAGCGGCCTCGATACGTGGAATGAGCAGTTCTTC. Translated: CASGLDTWNEQFF.

The rearrangement uses TRBV15 and TRBJ2-6; TRBD1 matches 8 bases. CDR3 size: 17 residues. Germline V gives CDR1 LNHNV, CDR2 YYDKDF (reference sequence). Trimming removed 5 bases from V and 3 bases from J; junction bases left unmatched: 9. The DNA of the CDR3 is TGTGCCACCAGCCGACGACAGGGGAATAGTGGGGCCAACGTCCTGACTTTC. Amino acid sequence: CATSRRQGNSGANVLTF.

The chain combines TRBV6-1 with TRBJ1-1, with a possible D match to TRBD1 (5 bases). Trimming stripped 8 bases from V and 6 bases from J, with 13 bases between. Germline-derived CDR1 and CDR2 are MNHNS and SASEGT. The CDR3 runs to 12 residues. CDR3 region: CASSQGAAEAFF. CDR3 bases: TGTGCCAGCTCCCAGGGTGCCGCTGAAGCTTTCTTT.

This clonotype appeared a few times. This chain connects TRBV7-3 to TRBJ1-6, with D unresolved. Germline V gene lookup returns CDR1 SGHTA and CDR2 FQGTGA. The CDR3 has 15 residues. V lost 2 bases and J 8 bases, leaving 13 bases between the germline ends. CDR3 sequence reads: CASSLSSSRDSPLHF. The CDR3 coding sequence is TGTGCCAGCAGCTTATCGTCCAGTCGGGATTCACCCCTCCACTTT.

The chain links TRBV6-5 to TRBJ1-1; D is unresolved. Germline V gene data show CDR1 as MNHEY and CDR2 as SVGAGI. V lost 7 bases and J lost 7, with 10 bases in between. The CDR3 is 11 amino acids. The CDR3 nucleotides are TGTGCCAGCATCCGACTCGATGAAGCTTTCTTT. The encoded protein is CASIRLDEAFF.

V and J are TRBV10-3 and TRBJ2-1; TRBD2 matches 11 bases. Per the germline V gene, CDR1 is ENHRY and CDR2 is SYGVKD. This CDR3 region has 16 residues. V lost 6 bases, J lost 4 bases, and 8 bases stayed unmatched. CDR3 amino acids: CAIRQTSGGRYNEQFF. In nucleotides, the CDR3 is TGTGCCATCAGGCAAACTAGCGGGGGCCGGTACAATGAGCAGTTCTTC.

The chain employs TRBV20-1 and TRBJ1-1, with D tentatively TRBD1 (5 bases). CDR3 length equals 13 residues. The germline V gene has CDR1 DFQATT and CDR2 SNEGSKA (reference sequence). With 1 base removed from V and 2 bases from J, the gap between germline ends came to 8 bases. The CDR3 DNA reads TGCAGTGCTAGAGGGGGCGGAAACACTGAAGCTTTCTTT. This gives the protein CSARGGGNTEAFF.

In its sample, this clonotype was seen a few times. The rearrangement joins TRBV7-2 to TRBJ1-2; the match to TRBD1 covers 7 bases. The CDR3 has 14 residues. V shed 3 bases and J 6 bases; nucleotides not matched to a gene: 7. CDR1 and CDR2 (germline): SGHTA, FQGNSA. As DNA, the CDR3 is TGTGCCAGCAGCTTTGCGGGACAGAGGAATGGCTACACCTTC. Its translation: CASSFAGQRNGYTF.

This clonotype was seen a few times. V is TRBV20-1 and J is TRBJ1-5; D remains unclear. Germline CDR1 is DFQATT and CDR2 is SNEGSKA (reference sequence). The CDR3 spans 12 residues. V dropped 6 bases and J dropped 4 bases, with 10 bases sitting between them. The CDR3 DNA is TGCAGTGCAACGGAGGCAAATCAGCCCCAGCATTTT. Amino acid sequence: CSATEANQPQHF.

This CDR3 reads CSANRVSGNQPQHF. CDR3 coding DNA: TGCAGTGCTAACAGGGTGTCGGGCAATCAGCCCCAGCATTTT. The V gene is TRBV20-1, the J gene TRBJ1-5; tentatively, D is TRBD1 (6 bases). In germline, CDR1 is DFQATT, CDR2 SNEGSKA (reference sequence). The CDR3 runs to 14 residues. V lost 4 bases to trimming and J lost 2 bases, with 12 bases between them.

The chain links TRBV6-7 to TRBJ2-7; D might be TRBD1 (5 bases). Being an ORF, TRBV6-7 has a function that is uncertain. Trimming cost V 0 bases and J 3 bases, with 9 bases left between them. CDR3 length: 14 amino acids. DNA of the CDR3: TGTGCCAGCAGTTACTCGCGACAGAACTACGAGCAGTACTTC. Translating it yields CASSYSRQNYEQYF.

This clonotype came up a few times. The V and J genes are TRBV4-3 and TRBJ2-1; 10 bases fit TRBD1. This CDR3 comprises 19 residues. In germline, CDR1 is LGHNA, CDR2 YSLEER. The trim removed 1 base at V and 5 bases at J, leaving 14 bases unmatched. The CDR3 loop is CASSQGNIVRDRGNNEQFF. CDR3 coding DNA: TGCGCCAGCAGCCAAGGCAATATAGTTAGGGACAGGGGTAACAATGAGCAGTTCTTC.

The V call is TRBV4-3, the J call TRBJ2-1; D is possibly TRBD2 (5 bases). The V end was cut by 1 base, the J end by 4 bases, with 8 bases between. Germline assignment: CDR1 LGHNA and CDR2 YSLEER. This CDR3 spans 14 amino acids. The CDR3 DNA reads as TGCGCCAGCAGCCAAGGCAGCGGATACAATGAGCAGTTCTTC. Protein product: CASSQGSGYNEQFF.

The sample holds a few counts of this clonotype. This sequence joins TRBV20-1 and TRBJ2-3; 9 bases fit TRBD1. This CDR3 is built from 14 residues. Germline V gene sequence: CDR1 DFQATT, CDR2 SNEGSKA (reference sequence). Losses at the gene ends were 6 bases for V and 6 bases for J; bases not matched to a gene: 10. In DNA, the CDR3 is TGCAGTGCAATCGGGACAGGGAAATCGGATACGCAGTATTTT. Its translation: CSAIGTGKSDTQYF.

This clonotype was picked up one time. The chain links TRBV7-2 to TRBJ1-2; 9 positions agree with TRBD1. V shed 1 base and J 7 bases; nucleotides not matched to a gene: 7. Per the germline V gene, CDR1 is SGHTA and CDR2 is FQGNSA. There are 15 residues in the CDR3. The CDR3 protein is CASSLVGDRVIGYTF. CDR3 bases: TGTGCCAGCAGCTTAGTCGGGGACAGGGTGATTGGCTACACCTTC.

V is TRBV7-2 and J is TRBJ2-7; D unresolved. V gave up 7 bases and J gave up 2 bases, with 12 bases separating them. CDR3 length: 13 residues. Germline V lookup: CDR1 SGHTA, CDR2 FQGNSA. CDR3 sequence reads: CASTGAEPYEQYF. CDR3 nucleotide sequence: TGTGCCAGCACCGGAGCAGAACCCTACGAGCAGTACTTC.